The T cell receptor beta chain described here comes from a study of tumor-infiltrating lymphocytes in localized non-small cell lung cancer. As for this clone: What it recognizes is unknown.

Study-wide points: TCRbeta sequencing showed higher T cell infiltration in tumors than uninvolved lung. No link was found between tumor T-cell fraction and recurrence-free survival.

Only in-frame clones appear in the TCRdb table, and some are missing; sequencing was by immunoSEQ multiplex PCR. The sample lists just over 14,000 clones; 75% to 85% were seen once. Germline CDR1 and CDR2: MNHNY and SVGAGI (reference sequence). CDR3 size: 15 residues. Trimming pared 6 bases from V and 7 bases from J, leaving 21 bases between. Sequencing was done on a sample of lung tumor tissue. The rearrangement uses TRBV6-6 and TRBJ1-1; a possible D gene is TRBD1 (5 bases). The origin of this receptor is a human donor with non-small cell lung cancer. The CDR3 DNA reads TGTGCCAGCAGATACATTTACCAGGGTCAAGTTGAAGCTTTCTTT. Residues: CASRYIYQGQVEAFF.